This entry concerns a single T cell receptor (beta chain). As yet, its antigen is unknown. In the PCR, 60 Vbeta and 13 Jbeta primers were used. Clones were sequenced by immunoSEQ multiplex PCR, and TCRdb holds only the in-frame ones, with some missing. The sample has 150,000 or so clones. This record comes from a study of cytomegalovirus exposure and HLA in healthy donors. The CDR3 has 15 residues. J gave up 5 bases and V 8 bases, and 14 bases lay outside the gene matches. The germline CDR1 and CDR2 sequences are MNHNS and SASEGT. Study conclusions and caveats: HLA alleles showed associations with 16,951 TCR beta sequences in a later analysis, at a 0.05 false discovery rate. In an earlier analysis, about 87% or about 30%: the productive usage of most TCR beta V segments. As a later analysis showed, a missense DCLRE1C variant was linked to trimming of TCR beta V- and J-genes. In a later analysis, donors in an Asian-associated ancestry cluster reportedly had fewer N-insertions in productive TCRs than the cohort mean.

The chain couples TRBV6-1 to TRBJ1-2; the match to TRBD1 covers 7 bases. Sequences were obtained from PBMCs. The sequence was collected from a woman aged 18 to 35 in good health and CMV-seronegative. The chain's CDR3 is CASLMNRGPLYGYTF. The DNA for the CDR3 is TGTGCCAGCTTAATGAACAGGGGTCCCCTATATGGCTACACCTTC.